The TCR beta chain described here comes from a study of response to subunit inactivated influenza vaccine. Study-wide findings and caveats: T cells newly recruited by each seasonal influenza vaccination are few, the authors suggested.

A word on this clonotype: Its antigen remains unidentified. This sequence may be a read error, since a much larger clone differs from it by one base.

TCRdb fed the RT-PCR reads into MiXCR, producing one record per CDR3 protein. The table lists 500,000 or so distinct CDR3 sequences, 16% of them singletons. There are 13 residues in the CDR3. Trimming took off 4 bases at V and 5 bases at J, with 12 bases between the two ends. The V gene's germline CDR1 is SQVTM and CDR2 ANQGSEA. The genes are TRBV29-1 and TRBJ2-1; D possibly corresponds to TRBD2 (5 bases). Source: CD4+ T cells sorted from PBMCs, taken about 24 months after vaccination. The source of this sequence is a man in his fifties or sixties who received an inactivated influenza vaccine. CDR3 DNA sequence: TGCAGCGTTGGACGGGGATTAGACAATGAGCAGTTCTTC. This sequence encodes CSVGRGLDNEQFF.